These 16 T cell receptor beta chains came from one sample sequenced in a study of molecular identifiers for immune sequencing clone quantification. TCRdb reprocessed the PCR reads with MiXCR, giving one entry per CDR3 protein. The table has just over 95,000 distinct CDR3 sequences, 20% to 25% seen once. Sequencing was carried out using naive CD8+ T cells from blood, with Jurkat cell RNA spiked in. Subset reported: FACS-sorted CD8+CD4-CCR7+CD45RA+ naive T cells. The receptors shown here come from a human donor in good health. Some libraries in this study had Jurkat cell RNA spiked in.

This clonotype was recorded many times. This chain uses TRBV12-5 with TRBJ1-5; TRBD1 might be the D (6 bases). Deletions cut 6 bases from V and 2 bases from J, with 14 bases between. This CDR3 region has 15 residues. Germline V gene lookup returns CDR1 LGHNT and CDR2 FRNRAP. The CDR3 is CASGPTGTGNQPQHF. DNA for the CDR3: TGTGCTAGTGGACCAACAGGGACGGGCAATCAGCCCCAGCATTTT.

This clonotype was counted ten times or more. The chain combines TRBV6-2 or TRBV6-3 with TRBJ2-1; D remains ambiguous. Germline V gene sequence: CDR1 MNHEY, CDR2 SVGEGT. This CDR3 region has 11 residues. V was shortened by 8 bases and J by 4 bases, with 6 bases between the two germline ends. CDR3: CASRWYNEQFF. In nucleotides, the CDR3 is TGTGCCAGCCGCTGGTACAATGAGCAGTTCTTC.

Note on this clonotype: At one end the junction does not follow the germline gene, possibly because of a read error. V usage is TRBV18 and J usage is TRBJ2-1, with D perhaps matching TRBD2 (7 bases). The CDR3 runs 15 residues. CDR1 KGHSH and CDR2 LQKENI come from the germline V gene. CDR3: CASSPGGLSYNELFF. CDR3 bases: TGTGCCAGCTCACCGGGGGGGCTCTCCTACAATGAGCTGTTCTTC.

The genes are TRBV12-3 or TRBV12-4 and TRBJ2-1, with 8 nucleotides matching TRBD2. The CDR3 totals 14 residues. V lost 5 bases, J lost 6 bases, and 6 bases stayed unmatched. CDR3 region: CASSLGLGGNEQFF. The CDR3 nucleotides are TGTGCCAGCAGTCTGGGACTAGGGGGCAATGAGCAGTTCTTC.

Many counts were recorded for this clonotype. The chain has TRBV4-1 and TRBJ2-7; 8 positions agree with TRBD1. This CDR3 is 15 amino acids long. Germline V gene sequence: CDR1 MGHRA, CDR2 YSYEKL. V lost 4 bases and J lost 3; bases outside the gene matches: 8. The CDR3 protein is CASSPLDGQGYEQYF. CDR3 DNA sequence: TGCGCCAGCAGCCCCCTCGACGGACAGGGCTACGAGCAGTACTTC.

Notes on this clonotype: A clone one base away is much larger, so this may be a read error. The chain employs TRBV2 and TRBJ2-1; 8 nucleotides agree with TRBD1. J was trimmed by 2 bases and V by 7 bases; bases with no gene match: 10. Germline lookup yields CDR1 SNHLY and CDR2 FYNNEI. This CDR3 has 16 amino acids. CDR3 DNA: TGTGCCAGCATCGCAGGCGGGACAGGAACCTACAATGAGCAGTTCTTC. Its translation: CASIAGGTGTYNEQFF.

A remark on this clonotype: A much larger clone differs from this one at a single base, so this may be a read error. The chain carries TRBV4-3 and TRBJ2-7; 7 bases are shared with TRBD1. The ends lost 0 bases at V and 7 bases at J; junction bases unmatched: 12. The CDR3 sequence is 16 residues long. CDR1 LGHNA and CDR2 YSLEER come from the germline V gene. CDR3 region: CASSQETRGTVNEQYF. CDR3 DNA: TGCGCCAGCAGCCAAGAAACCAGGGGGACCGTAAATGAGCAGTACTTC.

The chain carries TRBV6-6 and TRBJ2-5, with D perhaps matching TRBD1 (6 bases). Trimming pared 5 bases from V and 2 bases from J, leaving 9 bases between. This CDR3 is built from 13 residues. The V gene's germline CDR1 is MNHNY and CDR2 SVGAGI (reference sequence). CDR3 in amino acids: CASSRTAQETQYF. The CDR3 region has the DNA TGTGCCAGCAGTCGGACAGCACAAGAGACCCAGTACTTC.

In its sample, this clonotype was seen many times. This chain uses TRBV12-3 or TRBV12-4 with TRBJ2-7, with D perhaps matching TRBD2 (6 bases). This CDR3 has 13 residues. V was cut by 6 bases and J by 12 bases, with 21 bases left in between. CDR3: CASSKPAGRTLYF. The DNA for the CDR3 is TGTGCCAGCAGCAAACCAGCGGGCAGGACGCTGTACTTC.

Of note for this clonotype: A much larger clone lies a single base off, so this may be a read error. The chain carries TRBV28 and TRBJ2-7; 7 bases fit TRBD2. This CDR3 region has 14 residues. Germline V lookup: CDR1 MDHEN, CDR2 SYDVKM. The CDR3 protein is CAGSLSGGAYEQYF. Written as DNA, the CDR3 is TGTGCCGGCAGTTTATCGGGAGGTGCCTACGAGCAGTACTTC.

This clonotype showed up just a few times. The V call is TRBV30, the J call TRBJ2-3; the D is unclear. V was pared by 0 bases and J by 2 bases, with 9 bases between. Germline-derived CDR1 and CDR2 are GTSNPN and SVGIG (reference sequence). The CDR3 contains 14 residues. CDR3 region: CAWSVVGSTDTQYF. The DNA for the CDR3 is TGTGCCTGGAGTGTAGTTGGTTCCACAGATACGCAGTATTTT.

This clonotype came up many times. This sequence joins TRBV4-3 and TRBJ2-2; D is unresolved. CDR3 length: 15 residues. Germline assignment: CDR1 LGHNA and CDR2 YSLEER. V was shortened by 5 bases and J by 4 bases, with 14 bases between the two germline ends. CDR3 region: CASSTSSRLTGELFF. In nucleotides, the CDR3 is TGCGCCAGCAGCACCTCTAGTAGGCTCACCGGGGAGCTGTTTTTT.

In its sample, this clonotype was seen many times. The chain combines TRBV20-1 with TRBJ2-7; 15 bases are a match to TRBD2. This CDR3 comprises 14 residues. Germline V gives CDR1 DFQATT, CDR2 SNEGSKA (reference sequence). V gave up 5 bases and J gave up 4 bases; unmatched junction bases: 3. DNA for the CDR3: TGCAGTGCTCCTGGACTAGCGGGAGGGTACGAGCAGTACTTC. Its protein product is CSAPGLAGGYEQYF.

The chain employs TRBV27 and TRBJ2-2; D unresolved. The CDR3 consists of 13 residues. Per germline, CDR1 MNHEY and CDR2 SMNVEV (reference sequence). V was cut by 5 bases and J by 5 bases, with 9 bases left in between. The CDR3 here is CASSPQITGELFF. CDR3 DNA sequence: TGTGCCAGCAGTCCCCAGATTACCGGGGAGCTGTTTTTT.

This clonotype was recorded a few times. The rearrangement uses TRBV6-5 and TRBJ2-7; TRBD2 matches 10 bases. CDR1 is MNHEY and CDR2 is SVGAGI in the germline V gene. The CDR3 length is 15 residues. After removal of 2 bases from V and 2 bases from J, the junction contained 3 bases not matched to a gene. The DNA of the CDR3 is TGTGCCAGCAGTTACCATACTAGCGGGGCCTACGAGCAGTACTTC. Its protein is CASSYHTSGAYEQYF.

The gene calls are TRBV12-3 or TRBV12-4 and TRBJ2-2, with D perhaps matching TRBD2 (6 bases). This CDR3 is 15 amino acids long. V shed 3 bases and J shed 4 bases, with 12 bases lying between them. The CDR3 protein is CASSFLRGITGELFF. In DNA form, the CDR3 reads TGTGCCAGCAGTTTCCTCCGGGGGATCACCGGGGAGCTGTTTTTT.